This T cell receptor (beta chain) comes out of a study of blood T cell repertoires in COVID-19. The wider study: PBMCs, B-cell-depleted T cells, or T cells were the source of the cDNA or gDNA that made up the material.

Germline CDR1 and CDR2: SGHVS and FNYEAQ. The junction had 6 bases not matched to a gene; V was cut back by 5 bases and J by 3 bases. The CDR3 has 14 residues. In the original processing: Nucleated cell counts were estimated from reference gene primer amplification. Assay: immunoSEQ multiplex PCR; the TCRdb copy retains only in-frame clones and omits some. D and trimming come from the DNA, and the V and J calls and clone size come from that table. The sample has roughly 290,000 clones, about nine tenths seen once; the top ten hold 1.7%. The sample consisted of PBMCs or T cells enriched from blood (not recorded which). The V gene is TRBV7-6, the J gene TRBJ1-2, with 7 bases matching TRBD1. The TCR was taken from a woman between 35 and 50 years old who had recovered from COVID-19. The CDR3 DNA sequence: TGTGCCAGCAGCCCACAGGGGAGCGACTATGGCTACACCTTC. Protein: CASSPQGSDYGYTF.